These 24 T cell receptor beta chains share one sample of origin, sequenced in a study of PD-1 blockade in classical Hodgkin lymphoma. Each patient's relapse followed autologous stem cell transplantation, and brentuximab vedotin exposure varied. The data were produced by immunoSEQ multiplex PCR, yet TCRdb's version contains in-frame clones alone and is incomplete. The sample lists some 90,000 clones, about 90% occurring once. The sequences come from peripheral blood mononuclear cells (PBMCs), collected before the second cycle of nivolumab. The receptors stem from a human donor with classical Hodgkin lymphoma.

The V gene is TRBV28, the J gene TRBJ2-6, with D unclear. Germline V gene sequence: CDR1 MDHEN, CDR2 SYDVKM. This CDR3 spans 13 amino acids. V was clipped by 5 bases and J by 0 bases, with 2 bases between them. Written as DNA, the CDR3 is TGTGCCAGCAGTCCCTCTGGGGCCAACGTCCTGACTTTC. It yields the protein CASSPSGANVLTF.

The J gene is TRBJ1-4, the V gene TRBV6-5; tentative D call: TRBD1 (5 bases). Trimming took 2 bases from V and 7 from J, leaving 8 bases between them. Per germline, CDR1 MNHEY and CDR2 SVGAGI. CDR3 length: 13 residues. The CDR3 region has the DNA TGTGCCAGCAGTTACAGGAGGGGTGAAAAACTGTTTTTT. It codes for CASSYRRGEKLFF.

The CDR3 sequence is CASIWQGPYEQYF. DNA for the CDR3: TGTGCCAGCATTTGGCAGGGCCCCTACGAGCAGTACTTC. The V and J genes are TRBV2 and TRBJ2-7; possible D gene TRBD1, 5 bases. Trimming pared 7 bases from V and 2 bases from J, leaving 12 bases between. Germline V gene sequence: CDR1 SNHLY, CDR2 FYNNEI. The CDR3 sequence is 13 residues long.

The chain's CDR3 is CASVDRSTNTGELFF. The CDR3 DNA reads as TGTGCCAGCGTCGACAGGTCAACGAACACCGGGGAGCTGTTTTTT. J is TRBJ2-2 and V is TRBV2; maybe TRBD1 (6 bases). In germline, CDR1 is SNHLY, CDR2 FYNNEI. With 8 bases removed from V and 0 bases from J, the gap between germline ends came to 13 bases. This CDR3 is built from 15 residues.

This chain uses TRBV7-2 with TRBJ2-5; D gene unclear. The CDR3 contains 12 residues. Germline CDR1 is SGHTA and CDR2 is FQGNSA. Trimming pared 5 bases from V and 4 bases from J, leaving 8 bases between. CDR3 sequence: CASSRWSETQYF. In DNA form, the CDR3 reads TGTGCCAGCAGCCGGTGGTCAGAGACCCAGTACTTC.

For the CDR3, the DNA is TGTGCCAGCAGTACAGGGGCCACTGAAGCTTTCTTT. Its protein product is CASSTGATEAFF. This chain joins TRBV6-5 and TRBJ1-1; 7 bases align to TRBD1. V trimming: 5 bases; J trimming: 4 bases; junction bases outside the gene matches: 1. This CDR3 is 12 amino acids long. From germline, CDR1 is MNHEY and CDR2 SVGAGI.

This CDR3 reads CASSLDRGTDTQYF. The DNA for the CDR3 is TGTGCCAGCAGTTTAGACAGGGGCACAGATACGCAGTATTTT. The rearrangement uses TRBV27 and TRBJ2-3; 7 bases map to TRBD1. The CDR3 loop spans 14 amino acids. CDR1 is MNHEY, CDR2 SMNVEV, per germline (reference sequence). V dropped 2 bases and J dropped 1; count of bases not matched to a gene: 0.

The chain is built from TRBV5-6 and TRBJ1-4; tentatively, D is TRBD1 (5 bases). This CDR3 has 14 amino acids. V was trimmed by 2 bases and J by 8 bases, leaving 13 bases between them. CDR1 and CDR2 from the germline V gene are SGHDT and YYEEEE. The CDR3 loop reads CASSLSGSGEKLFF. CDR3 nucleotides: TGTGCCAGCAGCTTATCAGGGTCGGGGGAAAAACTGTTTTTT.

V is TRBV11-1 and J is TRBJ2-3; TRBD1 matches 11 bases. Germline values: CDR1 SGHAT, CDR2 FQDESV (reference sequence). V lost 5 bases, J lost 4 bases, and 5 bases stayed unmatched. The CDR3 runs 15 residues. The CDR3 loop reads CASSPRTGGPDTQYF. The CDR3 DNA reads as TGTGCCAGCAGCCCAAGGACAGGGGGCCCAGATACGCAGTATTTT.

The chain uses TRBV28 and TRBJ1-1; D unresolved. This CDR3 comprises 15 residues. Trimming left V 2 bases short and J 0 bases short, with 10 bases between. CDR1 MDHEN and CDR2 SYDVKM come from the germline V gene. In nucleotides, the CDR3 is TGTGCCAGCAGTTTAGCCCAACTAATGAACACTGAAGCTTTCTTT. It is translated as CASSLAQLMNTEAFF. The whole variable domain, filled in from reference TRBV28 and TRBJ1-1, reads DVKVTQSSRYLVKRTGEKVFLECVQDMDHENMFWYRQDPGLGLRLIYFSYDVKMKEKGDIPEGYSVSREKKERFSLILESASTNQTSMYLCASSLAQLMNTEAFFGQGTRLTVV.

V usage is TRBV5-1 and J usage is TRBJ2-7; TRBD1 agrees at 10 bases. The CDR3 runs to 15 residues. J gave up 5 bases and V 4 bases, and 9 bases lay outside the gene matches. Germline values: CDR1 SGHRS, CDR2 YFSETQ. For the CDR3, the DNA is TGCGCCAGCAGCCTTAGGGGGACAGGGGACGACGAGCAGTACTTC. Its translation is CASSLRGTGDDEQYF.

This rearrangement joins TRBV30 to TRBJ1-1; no clear D gene. V was pared by 6 bases and J by 1 base, with 6 bases between. This CDR3 has 11 residues. CDR1 is GTSNPN and CDR2 is SVGIG in the germline V gene (reference sequence). The CDR3 loop is CACRRNTEAFF. The DNA for the CDR3 is TGTGCCTGTCGGAGGAACACTGAAGCTTTCTTT.

The chain employs TRBV27 and TRBJ2-7, with 8 bases aligning to TRBD2. CDR3 length: 15 amino acids. In germline, CDR1 is MNHEY, CDR2 SMNVEV (reference sequence). V shed 3 bases and J 3 bases; nucleotides not matched to a gene: 7. The CDR3 sequence is CASSFSGAANYEQYF. The CDR3 DNA follows: TGTGCCAGCAGTTTTAGCGGGGCAGCAAACTACGAGCAGTACTTC.

The chain joins TRBV9 to TRBJ1-2, with D uncertain. The V gene lost 3 bases and the J gene lost 9 bases, with 6 bases spanning the gap. The CDR3 covers 10 residues. Germline CDR1 reads SGDLS; CDR2 reads YYNGEE. The CDR3 spells CASSGKSYTF. CDR3 nucleotides: TGTGCCAGCAGCGGAAAGAGCTACACCTTC.

The rearrangement uses TRBV10-3 and TRBJ1-4; 11 positions agree with TRBD1. J lost 7 bases, V lost 0 bases, and 1 base had no gene match. CDR3 length: 15 amino acids. Germline lookup yields CDR1 ENHRY and CDR2 SYGVKD. The CDR3 DNA sequence: TGTGCCATCAGTGAGTCCGGGACAGGGGGTGAAAAACTGTTTTTT. As protein: CAISESGTGGEKLFF.

A single count supports this clone. The chain uses TRBV10-3 and TRBJ2-5, with D maybe TRBD1 (5 bases). V was shortened by 4 bases and J by 3 bases, with 9 bases between the two germline ends. The CDR3 runs 13 residues. Germline loops: CDR1 ENHRY, CDR2 SYGVKD. The CDR3 region has the DNA TGTGCCATCAGTGGGGGCTGGGAAGAGACCCAGTACTTC. This translates into CAISGGWEETQYF.

The genes are TRBV5-1 and TRBJ1-4; no firm D call. Per germline, CDR1 SGHRS and CDR2 YFSETQ. CDR3 length: 15 residues. Deletions cut 4 bases from V and 2 bases from J, with 12 bases between. CDR3 sequence (DNA): TGCGCCAGCAGCGTGGAACCTCCGACTAATGAAAAACTGTTTTTT. Amino acids: CASSVEPPTNEKLFF. Full variable domain (outside the CDR3, taken from reference TRBV5-1 and TRBJ1-4): KAGVTQTPRYLIKTRGQQVTLSCSPISGHRSVSWYQQTPGQGLQFLFEYFSETQRNKGNFPGRFSGRQFSNSRSEMNVSTLELGDSALYLCASSVEPPTNEKLFFGSGTQLSVL.

This rearrangement joins TRBV6-1 to TRBJ1-5, with unresolved D. Per the germline V gene, CDR1 is MNHNS and CDR2 is SASEGT. V was shortened by 3 bases and J by 5 bases, with 5 bases between the two germline ends. The CDR3 is 12 amino acids. The CDR3 spells CASSEAHQPQHF. CDR3 nucleotide sequence: TGTGCCAGCAGTGAGGCCCATCAGCCCCAGCATTTT.

The chain carries TRBV29-1 and TRBJ2-7; the D is unclear. This CDR3 contains 17 residues. V shed 6 bases and J shed 2 bases, with 26 bases lying between them. Per germline, CDR1 SQVTM and CDR2 ANQGSEA. Here the CDR3 reads CSVRRSSRGRNPYEQYF. As DNA, the CDR3 is TGCAGCGTCCGCAGATCGTCTCGCGGCAGAAACCCCTACGAGCAGTACTTC.

In its sample, this clone was seen once. The chain links TRBV7-9 to TRBJ2-1, with 10 positions matching TRBD2. CDR3 size: 15 residues. V lost 1 base to trimming and J lost 8 bases; unmatched junction nucleotides: 5. CDR1 SEHNR and CDR2 FQNEAQ come from the germline V gene (reference sequence). The DNA for the CDR3 is TGTGCCAGCAGCTTAGACCTAGCGGGAGTGGATGAGCAGTTCTTC. Residues: CASSLDLAGVDEQFF.

V usage is TRBV19 and J usage is TRBJ2-7; 14 bases align to TRBD2. The length of the CDR3 is 19 residues. V lost 2 bases and J lost 4; bases outside the gene matches: 13. Germline assignment: CDR1 LNHDA and CDR2 SQIVND (reference sequence). This CDR3 is CASSISGTSGSSYKYEQYF. In DNA form, the CDR3 reads TGTGCCAGTAGTATATCCGGGACTAGCGGGAGTTCGTACAAGTACGAGCAGTACTTC.

The chain uses TRBV6-6 and TRBJ1-2, with D unclear. Germline V gene lookup returns CDR1 MNHNY and CDR2 SVGAGI (reference sequence). The CDR3 spans 15 residues. The ends were cut back, 5 bases at V and 3 bases at J, with 16 bases in the middle. The CDR3 DNA reads TGTGCCAGCAGTCGACTCCCGGGTGTCGACTATGGCTACACCTTC. It codes for CASSRLPGVDYGYTF.

The chain links TRBV6-1 to TRBJ1-1; D call uncertain. The CDR3 length is 13 residues. V lost 2 bases and J lost 2, with 6 bases in between. From germline, CDR1 is MNHNS and CDR2 SASEGT. CDR3 sequence: CASSETYNTEAFF. CDR3 coding DNA: TGTGCCAGCAGTGAAACCTACAACACTGAAGCTTTCTTT.

This rearrangement joins TRBV6-5 to TRBJ1-1; 9 bases agree with TRBD1. Germline values: CDR1 MNHEY, CDR2 SVGAGI. The CDR3 extends over 15 amino acids. The trim removed 6 bases at V and 3 bases at J, leaving 8 bases unmatched. The CDR3 reads CASSKDRGWDTEAFF. CDR3 in DNA: TGTGCCAGCAGCAAGGACAGGGGTTGGGACACTGAAGCTTTCTTT.